This section outlines one T cell receptor beta chain sequence together with its context. Original handling: The assay estimated nucleated cells by amplifying reference gene primers. Clones were sequenced by immunoSEQ multiplex PCR, and TCRdb holds only the in-frame ones, with some missing. Clonal size and the V and J genes are those of that table, whereas D and trimming came from the DNA. This sample yields 180,000 or so clones, of which 65% to 90% are seen a single time; around 8.2% belongs to the top ten. This specimen belongs to a study of blood T cell repertoires in COVID-19. Whole-study context: Spain, Italy and the United States supplied samples that represented acute and convalescent COVID-19. From T cells, B-cell-depleted T cells, or PBMCs came the material, which was cDNA or gDNA.

Sequencing input: peripheral blood. The sequence came from a man in his sixties with acute or convalescent COVID-19.

In nucleotides, the CDR3 is TGTGCCAGCAGCCCCACTAACATAGGATACGAGCAGTACTTC. Amino acid sequence: CASSPTNIGYEQYF. V is TRBV9 and J is TRBJ2-7; D remains ambiguous. Germline CDR1 is SGDLS and CDR2 is YYNGEE. The CDR3 runs to 14 residues. V was clipped by 4 bases and J by 4 bases, with 15 bases between them.